The clone carrying this T cell receptor beta chain showed up many times. This record comes from a study of T cells in Graves' hyperthyroidism and ophthalmopathy. CDR1 and CDR2 from the germline V gene are SGHRS and YFSETQ. Between the trimmed V and J ends, which lost 0 bases and 2 bases, there was a span of 11 bases. CDR3 length: 15 residues. Authors of the study amplified TCR beta CDR3 regions from RNA transcripts. HTBI primers were used for first-round RT-PCR of the TCR CDR3. Each CDR3 protein gets one entry after TCRdb re-called the multiplex PCR reads with MiXCR. This sample carries about 180,000 distinct CDR3 sequences, over 15% of them seen once, and the ten largest clones take about 29%.

This clonotype was obtained from a woman in her forties or fifties with Graves' hyperthyroidism. This chain joins TRBV5-1 and TRBJ1-1; the D gene is possibly TRBD1 (5 bases). The sample taken for sequencing was blood. CDR3 protein: CASSLVTGSNTEAFF. CDR3 DNA: TGCGCCAGCAGCTTGGTAACAGGAAGTAACACTGAAGCTTTCTTT. Drawing the rest from reference TRBV5-1 and TRBJ1-1, the complete variable domain is KAGVTQTPRYLIKTRGQQVTLSCSPISGHRSVSWYQQTPGQGLQFLFEYFSETQRNKGNFPGRFSGRQFSNSRSEMNVSTLELGDSALYLCASSLVTGSNTEAFFGQGTRLTVV.